This is a list of T cell receptor beta chains from one sample in a study of blood T cell repertoires in COVID-19. Using immunoSEQ multiplex PCR, the repertoire was profiled, and TCRdb retains in-frame clones only, with some absent. The sample comprises more than 90,000 clones, about 70% of which are singletons, and 20% to 25% rests with the top ten. The sequenced sample consisted of peripheral blood. The receptors were gathered from a woman aged 55-75 years in a cohort sampled during active or convalescent COVID-19. The CDR3 runs from the conserved cysteine through the conserved F or W. The order of the fields is V gene, D gene, J gene, clone size, CDR3 protein. D genes are given only for firm matches. Not every row has a clone size; where given, it reads once, few, many or a size class.

V: TRBV5-1
D: TRBD1
J: TRBJ2-3
size: .
CDR3: CASSGGTGGTYTQYF

V: TRBV10-3
D: TRBD1
J: TRBJ2-2
size: .
CDR3: CAISEGTGLTGELFF

V: TRBV7-3
D: TRBD2
J: TRBJ2-3
size: .
CDR3: CASSPTRAGGTDTQYF

V: TRBV15
D: .
J: TRBJ1-1
size: once
CDR3: CATSREEVGSTEAFF

V: TRBV9
D: .
J: TRBJ1-1
size: .
CDR3: CASSPSPRGHEAFF

V: TRBV27
D: TRBD1
J: TRBJ2-7
size: .
CDR3: CASSLNRGSYEQYF

V: TRBV10-1
D: .
J: TRBJ2-1
size: .
CDR3: CASSGAPTGLYNEQFF

V: TRBV5-1
D: .
J: TRBJ2-5
size: .
CDR3: CASSLDVQGGMETQYF

V: TRBV30
D: .
J: TRBJ2-1
size: .
CDR3: CAWSVWGGPNEQFF

V: TRBV2
D: TRBD1
J: TRBJ2-2
size: few
CDR3: CASTFEGASNTGELFF

V: TRBV28
D: .
J: TRBJ1-5
size: .
CDR3: CASSPDSEGNQPQHF

V: TRBV2
D: TRBD1
J: TRBJ1-4
size: .
CDR3: CASRGGQGMNEKLFF

V: TRBV6-1
D: TRBD1
J: TRBJ1-2
size: .
CDR3: CASSLGTGDGYTF

V: TRBV7-3
D: TRBD2
J: TRBJ2-5
size: .
CDR3: CASSWGTSGGAETQYF

V: TRBV7-3
D: TRBD2
J: TRBJ2-3
size: .
CDR3: CASSPRASSGGTDTQYF

V: TRBV7-6
D: TRBD1
J: TRBJ1-3
size: few
CDR3: CASRAGTVYSGNTIYF

V: TRBV13
D: .
J: TRBJ1-4
size: .
CDR3: CASSIDPSGGGKLFF

V: TRBV5-4
D: .
J: TRBJ2-1
size: few
CDR3: CASSQGGPYNEQFF

V: TRBV19
D: .
J: TRBJ1-5
size: few
CDR3: CASSIFRQESNQPQHF

V: TRBV18
D: .
J: TRBJ1-3
size: few
CDR3: CASQGLPGNTIYF

V: TRBV20-1
D: .
J: TRBJ1-4
size: .
CDR3: CSASPSRNEKLFF

V: TRBV6-1
D: TRBD2
J: TRBJ2-7
size: .
CDR3: CASSEGGLGYEQYF

V: TRBV5-1
D: TRBD2
J: TRBJ2-1
size: .
CDR3: CASSTSGGYNEQFF

V: TRBV19
D: .
J: TRBJ2-7
size: .
CDR3: CASSIVYGYEQYF

V: TRBV9
D: TRBD1
J: TRBJ2-5
size: .
CDR3: CASSPLGTGGVETQYF

V: TRBV4-2
D: TRBD2
J: TRBJ2-5
size: .
CDR3: CASSASSGGAEETQYF

V: TRBV6-6
D: TRBD1
J: TRBJ2-7
size: .
CDR3: CASSYQGVSYEQYF

V: TRBV7-3
D: .
J: TRBJ2-6
size: .
CDR3: CASSLLGAHLLRGANVLTF

V: TRBV18
D: TRBD2
J: TRBJ2-1
size: .
CDR3: CASSPRGGGNEQFF

V: TRBV7-9
D: .
J: TRBJ2-5
size: medium-sized
CDR3: CASSLVGHFQETQYF

V: TRBV6-4
D: TRBD2
J: TRBJ2-1
size: .
CDR3: CASSEASGGNNEQFF

V: TRBV5-5
D: TRBD1
J: TRBJ1-6
size: few
CDR3: CASSRTHRDRVYNSPLHF

V: TRBV27
D: TRBD1
J: TRBJ1-2
size: .
CDR3: CASSDRTGANYGYTF

V: TRBV12-3/TRBV12-4
D: .
J: TRBJ1-1
size: .
CDR3: CASSPFGSGAFF

V: TRBV2
D: .
J: TRBJ2-4
size: .
CDR3: CASSGRQVAKNIQYF

V: TRBV6-5
D: .
J: TRBJ1-2
size: many
CDR3: CASSPQGSYGYTF

V: TRBV5-5
D: .
J: TRBJ2-7
size: .
CDR3: CASSLDRPENEQYF

V: TRBV5-1
D: .
J: TRBJ2-5
size: .
CDR3: CASSLGRGMGQETQYF